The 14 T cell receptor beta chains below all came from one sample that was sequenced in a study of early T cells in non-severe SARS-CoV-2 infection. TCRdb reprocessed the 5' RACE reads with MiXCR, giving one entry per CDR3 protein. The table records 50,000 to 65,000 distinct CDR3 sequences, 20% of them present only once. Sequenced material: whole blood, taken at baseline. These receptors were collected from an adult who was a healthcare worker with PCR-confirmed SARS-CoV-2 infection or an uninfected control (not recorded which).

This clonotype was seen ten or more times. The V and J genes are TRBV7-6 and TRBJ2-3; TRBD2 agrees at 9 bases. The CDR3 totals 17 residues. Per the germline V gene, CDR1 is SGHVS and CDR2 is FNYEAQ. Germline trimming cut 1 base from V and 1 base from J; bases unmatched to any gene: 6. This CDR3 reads CASSLVPAGGGTDTQYF. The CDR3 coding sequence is TGTGCCAGCAGCTTAGTACCCGCGGGGGGGGGCACAGATACGCAGTATTTT.

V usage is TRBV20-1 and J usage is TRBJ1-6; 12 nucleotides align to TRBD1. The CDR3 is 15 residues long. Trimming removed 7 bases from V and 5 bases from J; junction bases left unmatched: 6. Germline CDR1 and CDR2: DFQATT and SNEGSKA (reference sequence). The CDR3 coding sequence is TGCAGTGTCACCGGGACAGGGGGCAATAATTCACCCCTCCACTTT. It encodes CSVTGTGGNNSPLHF.

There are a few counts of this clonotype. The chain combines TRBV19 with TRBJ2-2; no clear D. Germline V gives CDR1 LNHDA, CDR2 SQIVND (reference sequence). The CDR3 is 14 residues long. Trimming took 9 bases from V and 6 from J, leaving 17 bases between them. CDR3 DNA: TGTGCCAGCGGACCTCACAAGCCCCCCGGGGAGCTGTTTTTT. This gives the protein CASGPHKPPGELFF.

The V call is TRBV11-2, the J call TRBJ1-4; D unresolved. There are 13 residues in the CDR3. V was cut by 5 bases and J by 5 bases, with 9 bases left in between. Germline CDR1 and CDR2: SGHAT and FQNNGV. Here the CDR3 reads CASSPRPNEKLFF. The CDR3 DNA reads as TGTGCCAGCAGCCCCCGACCGAATGAAAAACTGTTTTTT. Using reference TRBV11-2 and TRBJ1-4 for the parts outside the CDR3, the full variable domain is EAGVAQSPRYKIIEKRQSVAFWCNPISGHATLYWYQQILGQGPKLLIQFQNNGVVDDSQLPKDRFSAERLKGVDSTLKIQPAKLEDSAVYLCASSPRPNEKLFFGSGTQLSVL.

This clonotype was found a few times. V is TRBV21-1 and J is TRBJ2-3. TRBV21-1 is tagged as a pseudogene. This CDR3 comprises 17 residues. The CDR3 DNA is TGTGCCAGCAGCAAAGCGGACGGCGGTAGAAGCACAGATACGCAGTATTTT. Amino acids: CASSKADGGRSTDTQYF.

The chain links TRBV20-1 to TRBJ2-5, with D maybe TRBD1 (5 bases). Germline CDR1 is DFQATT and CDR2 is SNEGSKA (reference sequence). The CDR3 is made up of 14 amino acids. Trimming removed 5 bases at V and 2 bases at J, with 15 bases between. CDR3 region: CSAVSTQGQETQYF. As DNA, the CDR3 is TGCAGTGCTGTATCGACTCAGGGACAAGAGACCCAGTACTTC.

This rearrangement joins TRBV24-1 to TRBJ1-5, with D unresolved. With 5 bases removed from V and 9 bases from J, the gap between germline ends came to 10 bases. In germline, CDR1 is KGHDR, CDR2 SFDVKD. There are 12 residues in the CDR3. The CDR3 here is CATSAGVGPQHF. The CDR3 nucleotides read TGTGCCACCAGTGCGGGTGTAGGGCCCCAGCATTTT.

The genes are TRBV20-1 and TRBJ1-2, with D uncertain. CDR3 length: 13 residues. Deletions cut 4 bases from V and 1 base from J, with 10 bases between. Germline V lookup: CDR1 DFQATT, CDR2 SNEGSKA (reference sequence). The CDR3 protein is CSATPGINYGYTF. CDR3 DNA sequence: TGCAGTGCTACTCCGGGGATTAACTATGGCTACACCTTC.

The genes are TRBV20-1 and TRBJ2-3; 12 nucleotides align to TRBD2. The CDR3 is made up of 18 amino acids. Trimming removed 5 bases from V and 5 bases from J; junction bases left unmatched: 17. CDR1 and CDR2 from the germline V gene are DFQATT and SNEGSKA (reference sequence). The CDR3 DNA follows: TGCAGTGCTGGGCCCTCTGGGCTAGCGGGGGGGCGTGGAGATACGCAGTATTTT. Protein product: CSAGPSGLAGGRGDTQYF.

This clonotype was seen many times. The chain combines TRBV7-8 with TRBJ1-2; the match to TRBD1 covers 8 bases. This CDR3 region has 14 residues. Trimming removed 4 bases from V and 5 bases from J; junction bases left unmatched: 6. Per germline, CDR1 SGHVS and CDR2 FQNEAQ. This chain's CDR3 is CASSSQGAGYGYTF. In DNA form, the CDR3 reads TGTGCCAGCAGCTCTCAGGGGGCTGGATATGGCTACACCTTC.

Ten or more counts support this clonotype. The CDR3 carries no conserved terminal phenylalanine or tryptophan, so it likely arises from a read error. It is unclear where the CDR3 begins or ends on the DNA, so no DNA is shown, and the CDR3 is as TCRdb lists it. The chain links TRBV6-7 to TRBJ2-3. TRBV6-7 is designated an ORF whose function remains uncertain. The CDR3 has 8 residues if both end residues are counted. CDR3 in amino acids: CASSYLLY.

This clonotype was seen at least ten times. The CDR3 DNA follows: TGCGCCAGCAGCCAGAACAGGGACCCTAACTATGGCTACACCTTC. Protein product: CASSQNRDPNYGYTF. This sequence joins TRBV4-1 and TRBJ1-2, with D perhaps matching TRBD1 (6 bases). Germline V CDR1 and CDR2: MGHRA, YSYEKL. V lost 3 bases to trimming and J lost 0 bases, with 11 bases between them. The CDR3 sequence is 15 residues long.

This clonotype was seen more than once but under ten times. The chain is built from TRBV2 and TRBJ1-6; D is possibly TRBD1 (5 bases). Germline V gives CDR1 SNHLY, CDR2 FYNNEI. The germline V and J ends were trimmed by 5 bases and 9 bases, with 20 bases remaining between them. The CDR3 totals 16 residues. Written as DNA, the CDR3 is TGTGCCAGCAGTATAGGAGGGCAGGGTGACGGTTCACCCCTCCACTTT. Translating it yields CASSIGGQGDGSPLHF. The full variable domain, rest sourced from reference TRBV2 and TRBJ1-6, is EPEVTQTPSHQVTQMGQEVILRCVPISNHLYFYWYRQILGQKVEFLVSFYNNEISEKSEIFDDQFSVERPDGSNFTLKIRSTKLEDSAMYFCASSIGGQGDGSPLHFGNGTRLTVT.

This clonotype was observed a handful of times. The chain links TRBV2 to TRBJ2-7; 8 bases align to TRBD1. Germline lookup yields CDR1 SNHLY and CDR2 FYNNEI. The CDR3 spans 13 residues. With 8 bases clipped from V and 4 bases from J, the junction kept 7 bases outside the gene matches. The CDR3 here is CASAGQGAYEQYF. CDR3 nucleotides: TGTGCCAGCGCGGGGCAGGGGGCATACGAGCAGTACTTC.